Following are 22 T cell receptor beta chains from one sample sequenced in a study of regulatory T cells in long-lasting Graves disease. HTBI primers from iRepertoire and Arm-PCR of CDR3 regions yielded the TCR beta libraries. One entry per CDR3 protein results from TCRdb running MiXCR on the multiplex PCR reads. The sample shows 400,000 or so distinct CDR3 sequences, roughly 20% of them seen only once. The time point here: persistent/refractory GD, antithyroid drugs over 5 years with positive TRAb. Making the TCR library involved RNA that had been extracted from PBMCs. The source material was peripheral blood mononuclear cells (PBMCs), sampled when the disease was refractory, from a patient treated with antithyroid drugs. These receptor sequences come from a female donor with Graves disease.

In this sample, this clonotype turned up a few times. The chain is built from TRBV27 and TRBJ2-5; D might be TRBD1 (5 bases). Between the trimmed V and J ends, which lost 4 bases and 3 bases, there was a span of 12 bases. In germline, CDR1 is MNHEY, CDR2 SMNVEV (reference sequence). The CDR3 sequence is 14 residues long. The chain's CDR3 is CASSSQGRKETQYF. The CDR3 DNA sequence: TGTGCCAGCAGTTCCCAGGGTAGGAAAGAGACCCAGTACTTC.

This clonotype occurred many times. The CDR3 sequence is CASSLLGGRGGYTF. The CDR3 DNA reads as TGTGCCAGCAGTTTGTTGGGAGGCCGCGGGGGCTACACCTTC. The gene calls are TRBV28 and TRBJ1-2; D call uncertain. Trimming stripped 3 bases from V and 8 bases from J, with 16 bases between. Germline-derived CDR1 and CDR2 are MDHEN and SYDVKM. This CDR3 comprises 14 residues.

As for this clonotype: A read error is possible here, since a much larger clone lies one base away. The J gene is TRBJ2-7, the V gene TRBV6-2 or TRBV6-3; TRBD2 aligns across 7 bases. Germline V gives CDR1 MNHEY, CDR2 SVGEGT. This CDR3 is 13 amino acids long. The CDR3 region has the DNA TGTGCCAGCAGTTCCGGGGGGACCTACGGGCAGTACTTC. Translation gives CASSSGGTYGQYF.

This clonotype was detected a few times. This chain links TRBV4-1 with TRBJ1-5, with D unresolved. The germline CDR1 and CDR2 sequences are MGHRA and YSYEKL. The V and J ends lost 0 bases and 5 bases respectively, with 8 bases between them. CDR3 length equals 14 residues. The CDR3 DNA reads TGCGCCAGCAGCCAAGACGGCAGAGATCAGCCCCAGCATTTT. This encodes CASSQDGRDQPQHF.

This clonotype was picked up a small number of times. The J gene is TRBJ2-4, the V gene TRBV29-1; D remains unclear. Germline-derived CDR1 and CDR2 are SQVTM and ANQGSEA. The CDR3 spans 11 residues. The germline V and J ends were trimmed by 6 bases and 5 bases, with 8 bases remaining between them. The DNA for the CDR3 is TGCAGCGTCGAACAAGAAAACATTCAGTACTTC. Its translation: CSVEQENIQYF.

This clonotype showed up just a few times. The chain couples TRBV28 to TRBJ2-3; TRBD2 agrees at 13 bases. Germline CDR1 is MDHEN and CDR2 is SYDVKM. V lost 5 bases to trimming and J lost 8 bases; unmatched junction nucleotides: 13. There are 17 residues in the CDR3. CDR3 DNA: TGTGCCAGCAGTCGCGACGGACTAGCGGGAGTGTTTGGTACGCAGTATTTT. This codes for CASSRDGLAGVFGTQYF.

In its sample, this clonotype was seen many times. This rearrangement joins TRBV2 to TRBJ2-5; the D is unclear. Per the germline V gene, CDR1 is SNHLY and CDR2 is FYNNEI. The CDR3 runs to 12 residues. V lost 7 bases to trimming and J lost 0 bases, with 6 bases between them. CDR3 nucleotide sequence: TGTGCCAGCACTAGGTACCAAGAGACCCAGTACTTC. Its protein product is CASTRYQETQYF.

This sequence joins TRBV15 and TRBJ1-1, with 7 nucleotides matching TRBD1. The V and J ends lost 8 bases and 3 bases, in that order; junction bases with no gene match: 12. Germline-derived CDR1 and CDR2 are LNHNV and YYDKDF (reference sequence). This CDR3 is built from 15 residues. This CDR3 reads CATANDRAWDTEAFF. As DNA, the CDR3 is TGTGCCACCGCCAATGACAGGGCGTGGGACACTGAAGCTTTCTTT.

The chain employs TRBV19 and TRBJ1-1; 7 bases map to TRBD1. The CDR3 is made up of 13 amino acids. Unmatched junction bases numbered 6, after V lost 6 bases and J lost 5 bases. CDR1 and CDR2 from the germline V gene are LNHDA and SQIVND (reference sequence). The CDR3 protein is CASSDTGETEAFF. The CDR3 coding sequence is TGTGCCAGTAGCGATACAGGGGAAACTGAAGCTTTCTTT. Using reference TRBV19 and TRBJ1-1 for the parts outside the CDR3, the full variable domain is DGGITQSPKYLFRKEGQNVTLSCEQNLNHDAMYWYRQDPGQGLRLIYYSQIVNDFQKGDIAEGYSVSREKKESFPLTVTSAQKNPTAFYLCASSDTGETEAFFGQGTRLTVV.

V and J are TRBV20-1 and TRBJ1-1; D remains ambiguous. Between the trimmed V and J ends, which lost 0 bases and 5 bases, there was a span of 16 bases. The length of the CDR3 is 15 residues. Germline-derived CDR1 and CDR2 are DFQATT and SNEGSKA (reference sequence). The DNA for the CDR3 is TGCAGTGCTAGAGAGGTCCCGGGTCTTCGGACTGAAGCTTTCTTT. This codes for CSAREVPGLRTEAFF.

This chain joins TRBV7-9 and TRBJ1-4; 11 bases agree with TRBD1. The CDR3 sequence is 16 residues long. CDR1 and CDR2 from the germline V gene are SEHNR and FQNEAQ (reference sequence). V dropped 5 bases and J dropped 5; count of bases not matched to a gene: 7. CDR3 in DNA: TGTGCCAGCAGCACCAGGGACAGGGGGGAGAATGAAAAACTGTTTTTT. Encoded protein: CASSTRDRGENEKLFF.

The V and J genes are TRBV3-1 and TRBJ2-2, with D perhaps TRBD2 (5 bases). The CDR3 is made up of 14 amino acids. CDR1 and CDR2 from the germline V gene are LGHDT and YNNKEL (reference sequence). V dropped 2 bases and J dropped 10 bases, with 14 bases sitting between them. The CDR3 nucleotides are TGTGCCAGCAGCCAACGTATACTAGTCCCGGAGCTGTTTTTT. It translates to CASSQRILVPELFF.

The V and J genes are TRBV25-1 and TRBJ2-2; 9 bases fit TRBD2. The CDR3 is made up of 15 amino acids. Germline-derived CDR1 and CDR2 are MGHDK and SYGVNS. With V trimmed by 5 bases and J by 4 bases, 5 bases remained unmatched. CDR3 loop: CASSPTSGATGELFF. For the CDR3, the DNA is TGTGCCAGCAGTCCGACTAGCGGAGCCACCGGGGAGCTGTTTTTT.

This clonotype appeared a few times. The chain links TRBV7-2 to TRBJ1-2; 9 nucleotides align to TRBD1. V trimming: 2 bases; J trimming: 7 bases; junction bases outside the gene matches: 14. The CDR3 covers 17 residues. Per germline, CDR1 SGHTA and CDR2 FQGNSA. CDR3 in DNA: TGTGCCAGCAGCTTAAGCTCCGGGACAGGGAGGGTGGTTGGCTACACCTTC. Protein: CASSLSSGTGRVVGYTF.

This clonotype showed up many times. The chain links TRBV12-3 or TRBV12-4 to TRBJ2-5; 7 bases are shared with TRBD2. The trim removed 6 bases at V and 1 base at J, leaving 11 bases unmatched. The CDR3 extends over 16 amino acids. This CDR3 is CASRSPWGGPQETQYF. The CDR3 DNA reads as TGTGCCAGCAGATCACCCTGGGGGGGACCCCAAGAGACCCAGTACTTC.

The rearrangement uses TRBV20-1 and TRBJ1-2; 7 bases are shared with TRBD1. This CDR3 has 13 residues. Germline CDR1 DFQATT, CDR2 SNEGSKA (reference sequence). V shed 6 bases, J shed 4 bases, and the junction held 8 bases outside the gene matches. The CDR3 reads CSARRGQGYGYTF. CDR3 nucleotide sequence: TGCAGTGCCCGAAGGGGGCAGGGCTATGGCTACACCTTC.

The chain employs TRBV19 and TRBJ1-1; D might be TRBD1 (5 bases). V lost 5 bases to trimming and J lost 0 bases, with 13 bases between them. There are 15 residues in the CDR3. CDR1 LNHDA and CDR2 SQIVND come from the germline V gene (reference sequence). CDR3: CASSVDSNMNTEAFF. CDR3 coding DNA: TGTGCCAGTAGTGTCGACAGTAATATGAACACTGAAGCTTTCTTT.

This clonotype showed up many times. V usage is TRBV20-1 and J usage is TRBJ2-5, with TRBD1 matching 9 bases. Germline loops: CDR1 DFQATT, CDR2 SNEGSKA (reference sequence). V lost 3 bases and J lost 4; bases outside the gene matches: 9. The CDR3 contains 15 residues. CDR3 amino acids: CSASKGQGFSETQYF. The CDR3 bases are TGCAGTGCTAGCAAGGGACAGGGATTTTCAGAGACCCAGTACTTC.

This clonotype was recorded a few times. Here the CDR3 DNA reads TGTGCCAGCAGCCTTACCCCTGGGGTGACAGGGTGGGGCTACACCTTC. Its translation: CASSLTPGVTGWGYTF. The J gene is TRBJ1-2, the V gene TRBV27; TRBD1 aligns across 7 bases. J gave up 8 bases and V 6 bases, and 18 bases lay outside the gene matches. This CDR3 region has 16 residues. Germline values: CDR1 MNHEY, CDR2 SMNVEV (reference sequence).

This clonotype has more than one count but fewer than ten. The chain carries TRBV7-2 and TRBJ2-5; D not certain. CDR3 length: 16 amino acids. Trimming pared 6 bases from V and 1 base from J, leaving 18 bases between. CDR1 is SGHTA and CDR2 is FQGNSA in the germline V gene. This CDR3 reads CASSSLLGSGQETQYF. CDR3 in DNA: TGTGCCAGCAGTTCGCTTTTAGGGTCGGGCCAAGAGACCCAGTACTTC.

DNA for the CDR3: TGCGCCAGCAGCGAACCGGGACAAGGCTACGAGCAGTACTTC. It yields the protein CASSEPGQGYEQYF. The chain uses TRBV5-1 and TRBJ2-7, with a weak D call TRBD1 (6 bases). The ends were cut back, 4 bases at V and 3 bases at J, with 14 bases in the middle. Germline CDR1 is SGHRS and CDR2 is YFSETQ. The CDR3 runs 14 residues.

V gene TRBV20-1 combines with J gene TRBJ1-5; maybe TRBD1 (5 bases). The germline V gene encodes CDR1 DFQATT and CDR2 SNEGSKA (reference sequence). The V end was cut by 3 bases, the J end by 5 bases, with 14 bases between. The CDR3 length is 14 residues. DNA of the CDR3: TGCAGTGCTAGCGGCAGGGTTCGGGATCAGCCCCAGCATTTT. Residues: CSASGRVRDQPQHF.